The 14 T cell receptor beta chains below all came from one sample that was sequenced in a study of CDR3 diversity in severe acne (dated by TCRdb to the late 2010s). The protocol used for the library was PCR. These reads were obtained on an Illumina HiSeq 2000. TCRdb trimmed public reads at Q25 via fastp, called clones via MiXCR and kept in-frame beta chains. Every CDR3 protein is listed once, alongside the most common genes and DNA of its rows. The sample table lists approximately 80,000 distinct CDR3 sequences, under 65% of them with a count of one. Clones ranked in the top ten supply roughly an eighth of the sample. The sequenced sample was blood. The source of these receptors is a male donor in good health, without acne.

This clonotype occurred many times. This chain connects TRBV4-2 to TRBJ2-3; D may match TRBD1 or TRBD2 (6 bases each). The germline V gene has CDR1 LGHNA and CDR2 YNFKEQ. The ends were cut back, 2 bases at V and 8 bases at J, with 20 bases in the middle. CDR3 length equals 16 residues. The CDR3 region has the DNA TGTGCCAGCAGCCAACGTGGGGACTTCCTAGGGGGTACGCAGTATTTT. Residues: CASSQRGDFLGGTQYF.

The chain employs TRBV7-6 and TRBJ2-6; D is unclear. This CDR3 spans 15 amino acids. Trimming removed 3 bases from V and 4 bases from J, with 10 bases in between. The germline gives CDR1 SGHVS, CDR2 FNYEAQ. The CDR3 is CASSFTTTGANVLTF. The CDR3 region has the DNA TGTGCCAGCAGCTTCACGACCACCGGGGCCAACGTCCTGACTTTC.

V usage is TRBV9 and J usage is TRBJ2-7, with 8 bases fitting TRBD1. There are 13 residues in the CDR3. The V gene's germline CDR1 is SGDLS and CDR2 YYNGEE. V gave up 4 bases and J gave up 6 bases; unmatched junction bases: 6. CDR3 sequence reads: CASSPDRGSEQYF. Here the CDR3 DNA reads TGTGCCAGCAGCCCCGACAGGGGAAGCGAGCAGTACTTC.

This chain joins TRBV15 and TRBJ2-3; TRBD2 agrees at 7 bases. V shed 3 bases, J shed 4 bases, and the junction held 4 bases outside the gene matches. This CDR3 spans 14 amino acids. CDR1 and CDR2 (germline): LNHNV, YYDKDF (reference sequence). This CDR3 reads CATSSKLASDTQYF. CDR3 in DNA: TGTGCCACCAGCAGTAAACTAGCGTCAGATACGCAGTATTTT.

This clonotype occurred many times. The rearrangement links TRBV30 to TRBJ2-7, with 9 nucleotides matching TRBD1. The CDR3 consists of 13 residues. V shed 3 bases and J 4 bases; nucleotides not matched to a gene: 4. Germline assignment: CDR1 GTSNPN and CDR2 SVGIG (reference sequence). In DNA form, the CDR3 reads TGTGCCTGGAGGGGACAGGGTTTTTACGAGCAGTACTTC. This sequence encodes CAWRGQGFYEQYF.

This clonotype occurred a few times. The gene calls are TRBV7-9 and TRBJ1-1, with D possibly being TRBD1 (5 bases). There are 12 residues in the CDR3. In germline, CDR1 is SEHNR, CDR2 FQNEAQ (reference sequence). The V gene lost 5 bases and the J gene lost 10 bases, with 14 bases spanning the gap. The CDR3 bases are TGTGCCAGCAGCCTGACCTGGGGGAGAGCTTTCTTT. Its translation is CASSLTWGRAFF.

The DNA for the CDR3 is TGTGCCAGCAGCCAAGTTCCAGAGACCCAGTACTTC. Residues: CASSQVPETQYF. V usage is TRBV14 and J usage is TRBJ2-5; no clear D gene. Looked up from germline, CDR1 is SGHDN and CDR2 is FVKESK. The CDR3 length is 12 residues. Deletions cut 1 base from V and 4 bases from J, with 4 bases between.

By its share, this clonotype is medium-sized. The chain employs TRBV6-5 and TRBJ2-7; TRBD1 is a possible D gene (5 bases). The V and J ends lost 7 bases and 5 bases respectively, with 15 bases between them. Germline CDR1 is MNHEY and CDR2 is SVGAGI. The CDR3 is 13 residues long. The CDR3 region has the DNA TGTGCCAGCACGCGAAGAGCCAGGGACGAGCAGTACTTC. Translated: CASTRRARDEQYF.

This chain links TRBV2 with TRBJ2-3, with 12 bases fitting TRBD1. V shed 6 bases, J shed 2 bases, and the junction held 15 bases outside the gene matches. CDR1 SNHLY and CDR2 FYNNEI come from the germline V gene. The CDR3 runs 19 residues. CDR3 DNA sequence: TGTGCCAGCAGAGCTTGGGGCGGGACAGGGGGCGCTAACACAGATACGCAGTATTTT. This codes for CASRAWGGTGGANTDTQYF.

This chain connects TRBV19 to TRBJ1-2; 7 bases map to TRBD1. Germline CDR1 is LNHDA and CDR2 is SQIVND (reference sequence). The CDR3 is 15 amino acids. J gave up 5 bases and V 4 bases, and 10 bases lay outside the gene matches. The CDR3 sequence: CASSNIWGTAYGYTF. CDR3 DNA: TGTGCCAGTAGTAATATTTGGGGGACAGCGTATGGCTACACCTTC.

The chain employs TRBV20-1 and TRBJ2-1; 11 bases map to TRBD2. The V gene end was trimmed by 0 bases and the J gene end by 7 bases; junction bases not matched to a gene: 2. CDR1 DFQATT and CDR2 SNEGSKA come from the germline V gene (reference sequence). The CDR3 sequence is 14 residues long. The CDR3: CSARDPSGRNEQFF. DNA for the CDR3: TGCAGTGCTAGAGATCCTAGCGGGAGGAATGAGCAGTTCTTC.

This chain uses TRBV6-1 with TRBJ1-4; tentative D call: TRBD1 (5 bases). V was trimmed by 6 bases and J by 10 bases, leaving 18 bases between them. The CDR3 contains 14 residues. From germline, CDR1 is MNHNS and CDR2 SASEGT. The DNA of the CDR3 is TGTGCCAGCAGACAGGCCGGGGGGGGGGGAAAACTGTTTTTT. Translation: CASRQAGGGGKLFF.

The chain links TRBV5-1 to TRBJ1-5; D is ambiguous. This CDR3 is built from 16 residues. Trimming left V 4 bases short and J 2 bases short, with 16 bases between. The germline V gene encodes CDR1 SGHRS and CDR2 YFSETQ. The CDR3 loop reads CASSPGGVGGNQPQHF. The CDR3 DNA follows: TGCGCCAGCAGCCCGGGCGGGGTCGGAGGCAATCAGCCCCAGCATTTT.

This clonotype has ten or more counts. The chain has TRBV29-1 and TRBJ1-1; tentatively, D is TRBD1 (6 bases). Between the trimmed V and J ends, which lost 2 bases and 8 bases, there was a span of 12 bases. CDR1 SQVTM and CDR2 ANQGSEA come from the germline V gene. This CDR3 has 12 residues. CDR3 nucleotides: TGCAGCGTTGAAATGCGGGGGCGCGAAGCTTTCTTT. It translates to CSVEMRGREAFF.